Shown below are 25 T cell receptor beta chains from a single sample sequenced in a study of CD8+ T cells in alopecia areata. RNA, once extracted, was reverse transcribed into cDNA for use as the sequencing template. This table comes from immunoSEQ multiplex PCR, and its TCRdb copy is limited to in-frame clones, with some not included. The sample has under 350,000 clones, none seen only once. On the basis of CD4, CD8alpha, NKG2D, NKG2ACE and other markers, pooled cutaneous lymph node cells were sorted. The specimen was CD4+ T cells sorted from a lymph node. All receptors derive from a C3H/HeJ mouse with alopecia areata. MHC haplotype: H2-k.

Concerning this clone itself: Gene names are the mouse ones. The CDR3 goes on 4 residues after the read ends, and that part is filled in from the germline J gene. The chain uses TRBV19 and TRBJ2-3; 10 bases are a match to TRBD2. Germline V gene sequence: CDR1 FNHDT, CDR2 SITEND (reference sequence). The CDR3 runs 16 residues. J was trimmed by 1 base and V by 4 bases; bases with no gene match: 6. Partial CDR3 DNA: TGTGCCAGCAGTCCTCTGGGGGGGCGCCGTGCAGAA. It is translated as CASSPLGGRRAE. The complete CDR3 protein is CASSPLGGRRAETLYF.

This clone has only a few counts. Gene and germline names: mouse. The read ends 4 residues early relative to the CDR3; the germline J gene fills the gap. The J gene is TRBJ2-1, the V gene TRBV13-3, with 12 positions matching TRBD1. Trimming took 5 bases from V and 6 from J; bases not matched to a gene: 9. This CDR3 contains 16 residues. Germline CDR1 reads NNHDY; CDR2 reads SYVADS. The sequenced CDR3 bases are TGTGCCAGCAGAGCCCGGGACAGGGGGCCGGGTGCT. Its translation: CASRARDRGPGA. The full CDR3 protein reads CASRARDRGPGAEQFF.

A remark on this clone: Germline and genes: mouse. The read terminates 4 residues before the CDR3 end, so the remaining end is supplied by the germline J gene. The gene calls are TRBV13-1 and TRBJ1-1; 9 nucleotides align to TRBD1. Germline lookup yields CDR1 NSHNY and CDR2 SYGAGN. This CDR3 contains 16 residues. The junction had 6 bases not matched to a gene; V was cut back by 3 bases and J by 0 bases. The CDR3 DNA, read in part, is TGTGCCAGCAGTGTCCCGACAGGGGGTTCAAACACA. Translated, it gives CASSVPTGGSNT. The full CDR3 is CASSVPTGGSNTEVFF.

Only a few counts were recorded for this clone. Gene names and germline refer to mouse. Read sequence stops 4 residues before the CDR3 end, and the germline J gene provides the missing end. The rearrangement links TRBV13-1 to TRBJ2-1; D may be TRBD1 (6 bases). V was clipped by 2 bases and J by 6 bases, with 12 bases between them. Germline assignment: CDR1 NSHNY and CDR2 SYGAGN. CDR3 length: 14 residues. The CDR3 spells CASSEQGGGAEQFF. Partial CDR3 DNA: TGTGCCAGCAGTGAACAGGGAGGCGGTGCT.

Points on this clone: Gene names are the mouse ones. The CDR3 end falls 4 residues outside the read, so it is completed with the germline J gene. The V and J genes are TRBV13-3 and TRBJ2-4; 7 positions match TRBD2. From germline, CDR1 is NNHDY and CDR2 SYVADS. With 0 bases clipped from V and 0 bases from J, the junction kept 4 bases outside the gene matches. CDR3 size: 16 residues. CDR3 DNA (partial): TGTGCCAGCAGTGATGCACGGGGGGGTAGTCAAAAC. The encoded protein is CASSDARGGSQN. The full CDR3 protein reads CASSDARGGSQNTLYF.

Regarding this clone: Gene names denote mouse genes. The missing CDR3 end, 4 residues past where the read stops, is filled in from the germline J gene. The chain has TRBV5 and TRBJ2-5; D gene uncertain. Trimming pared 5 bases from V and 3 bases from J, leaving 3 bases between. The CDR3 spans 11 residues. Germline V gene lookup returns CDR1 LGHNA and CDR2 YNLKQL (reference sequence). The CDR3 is CASSSQDTQYF. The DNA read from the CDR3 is TGTGCCAGCAGCTCTCAAGAC.

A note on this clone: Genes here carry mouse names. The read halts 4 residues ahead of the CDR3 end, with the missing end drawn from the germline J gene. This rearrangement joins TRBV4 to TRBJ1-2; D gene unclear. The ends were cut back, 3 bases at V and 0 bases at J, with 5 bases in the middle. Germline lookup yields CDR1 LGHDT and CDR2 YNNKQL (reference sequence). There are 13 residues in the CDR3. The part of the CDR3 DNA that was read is TGTGCCAGCAGCTATGGGGCAAACTCC. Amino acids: CASSYGANS. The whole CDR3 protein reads CASSYGANSDYTF.

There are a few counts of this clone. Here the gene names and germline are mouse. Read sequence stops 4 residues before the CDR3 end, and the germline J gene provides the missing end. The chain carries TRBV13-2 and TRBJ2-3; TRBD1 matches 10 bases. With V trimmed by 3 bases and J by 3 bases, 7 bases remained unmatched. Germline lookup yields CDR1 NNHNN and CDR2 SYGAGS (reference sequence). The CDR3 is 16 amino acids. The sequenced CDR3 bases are TGTGCCAGCGGTGGCCCCGGGACAGGGGCGGCAGAA. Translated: CASGGPGTGAAE. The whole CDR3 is CASGGPGTGAAETLYF.

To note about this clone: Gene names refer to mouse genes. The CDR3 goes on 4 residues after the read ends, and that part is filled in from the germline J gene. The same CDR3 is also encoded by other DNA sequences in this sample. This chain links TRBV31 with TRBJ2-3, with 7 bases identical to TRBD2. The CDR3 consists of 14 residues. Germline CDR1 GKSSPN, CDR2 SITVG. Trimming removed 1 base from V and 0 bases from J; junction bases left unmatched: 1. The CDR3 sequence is CAWSRWGSAETLYF. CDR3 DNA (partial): TGTGCCTGGAGTCGCTGGGGGAGTGCAGAA.

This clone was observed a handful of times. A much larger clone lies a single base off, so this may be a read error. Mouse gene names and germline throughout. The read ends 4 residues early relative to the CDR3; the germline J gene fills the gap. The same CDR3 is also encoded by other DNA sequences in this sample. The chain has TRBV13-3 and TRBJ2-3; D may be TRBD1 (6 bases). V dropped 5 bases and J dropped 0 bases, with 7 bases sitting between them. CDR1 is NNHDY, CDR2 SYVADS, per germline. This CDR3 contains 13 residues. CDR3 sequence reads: CASRDSSAETLYF. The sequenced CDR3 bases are TGTGCCAGCAGGGACAGTAGTGCAGAA.

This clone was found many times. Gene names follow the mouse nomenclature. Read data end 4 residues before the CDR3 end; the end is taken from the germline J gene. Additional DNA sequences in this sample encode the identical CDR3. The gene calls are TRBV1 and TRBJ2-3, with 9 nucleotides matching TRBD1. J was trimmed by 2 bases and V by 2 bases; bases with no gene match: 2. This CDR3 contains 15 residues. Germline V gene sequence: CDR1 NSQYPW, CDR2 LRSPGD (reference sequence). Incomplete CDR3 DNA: TGCACCTGCAGTGCACTACAGGGGGCTGCAGAA. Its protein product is CTCSALQGAAE. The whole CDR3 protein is CTCSALQGAAETLYF.

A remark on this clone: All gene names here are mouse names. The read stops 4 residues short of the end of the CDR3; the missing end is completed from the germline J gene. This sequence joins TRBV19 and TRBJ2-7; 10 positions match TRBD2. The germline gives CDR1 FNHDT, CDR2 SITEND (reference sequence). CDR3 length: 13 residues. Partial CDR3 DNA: TGTGCCAGCAGGACTGGGGGGTTCGAT. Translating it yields CASRTGGFD. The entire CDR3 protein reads CASRTGGFDEQYF.

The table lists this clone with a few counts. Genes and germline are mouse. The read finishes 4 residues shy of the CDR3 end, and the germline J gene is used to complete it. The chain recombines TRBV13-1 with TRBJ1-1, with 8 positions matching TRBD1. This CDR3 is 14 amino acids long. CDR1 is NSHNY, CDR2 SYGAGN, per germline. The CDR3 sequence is CASSDRTGRAEVFF. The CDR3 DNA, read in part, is TGTGCCAGCAGTGACAGGACAGGGAGGGCA.

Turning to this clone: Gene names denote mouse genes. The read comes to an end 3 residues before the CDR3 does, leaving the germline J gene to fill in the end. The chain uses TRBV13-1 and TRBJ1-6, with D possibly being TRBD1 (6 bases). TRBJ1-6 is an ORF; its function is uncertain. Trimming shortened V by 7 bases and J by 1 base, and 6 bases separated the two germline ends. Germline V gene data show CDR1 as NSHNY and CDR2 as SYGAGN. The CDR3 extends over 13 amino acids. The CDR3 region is CASQGSYNSPLYF. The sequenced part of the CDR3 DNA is TGTGCCAGCCAGGGGTCCTATAATTCGCCC.

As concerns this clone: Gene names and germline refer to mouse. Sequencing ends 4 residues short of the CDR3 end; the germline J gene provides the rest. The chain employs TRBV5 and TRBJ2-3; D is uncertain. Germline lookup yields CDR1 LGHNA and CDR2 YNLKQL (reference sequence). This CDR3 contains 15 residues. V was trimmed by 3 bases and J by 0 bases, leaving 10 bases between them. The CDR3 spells CASSQQIHSAETLYF. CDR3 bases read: TGTGCCAGCAGCCAGCAGATCCATAGTGCAGAA.

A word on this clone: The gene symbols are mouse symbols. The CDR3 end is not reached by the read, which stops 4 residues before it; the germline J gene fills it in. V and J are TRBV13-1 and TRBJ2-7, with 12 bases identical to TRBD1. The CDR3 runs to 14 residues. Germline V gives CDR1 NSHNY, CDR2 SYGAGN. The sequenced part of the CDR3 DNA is TGTGCCAGCAGACCCGGGACAGGGGGCGAT. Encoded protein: CASRPGTGGD. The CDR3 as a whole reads CASRPGTGGDEQYF.

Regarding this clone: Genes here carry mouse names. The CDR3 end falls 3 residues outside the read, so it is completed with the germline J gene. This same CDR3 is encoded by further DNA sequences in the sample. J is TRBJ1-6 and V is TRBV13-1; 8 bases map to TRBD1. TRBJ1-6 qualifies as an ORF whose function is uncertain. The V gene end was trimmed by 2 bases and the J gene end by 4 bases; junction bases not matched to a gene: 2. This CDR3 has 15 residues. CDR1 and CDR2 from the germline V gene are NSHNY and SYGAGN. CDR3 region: CASSETGGYNSPLYF. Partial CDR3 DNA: TGTGCCAGCAGTGAAACAGGGGGGTATAATTCGCCC.

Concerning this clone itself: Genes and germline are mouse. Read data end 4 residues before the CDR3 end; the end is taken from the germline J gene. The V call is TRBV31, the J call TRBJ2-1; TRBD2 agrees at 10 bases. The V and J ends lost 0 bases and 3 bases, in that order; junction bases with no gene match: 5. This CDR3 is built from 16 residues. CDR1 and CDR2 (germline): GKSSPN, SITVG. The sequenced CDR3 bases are TGTGCCTGGAGTCTGTGGGACTGGGGCTCCTATGCT. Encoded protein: CAWSLWDWGSYA. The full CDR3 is CAWSLWDWGSYAEQFF.

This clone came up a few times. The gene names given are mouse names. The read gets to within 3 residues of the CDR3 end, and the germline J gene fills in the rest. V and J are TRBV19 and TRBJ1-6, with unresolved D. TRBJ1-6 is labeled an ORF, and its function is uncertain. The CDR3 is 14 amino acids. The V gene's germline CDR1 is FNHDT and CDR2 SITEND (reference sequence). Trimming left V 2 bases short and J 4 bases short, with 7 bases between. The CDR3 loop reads CASSMRQYNSPLYF. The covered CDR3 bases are TGTGCCAGCAGTATGAGACAATATAATTCGCCC.

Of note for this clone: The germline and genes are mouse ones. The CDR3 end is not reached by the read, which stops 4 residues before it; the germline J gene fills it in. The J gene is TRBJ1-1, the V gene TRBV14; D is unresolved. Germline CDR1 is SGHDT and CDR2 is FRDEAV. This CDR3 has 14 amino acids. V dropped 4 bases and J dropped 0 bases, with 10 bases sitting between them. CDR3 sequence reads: CASSPAGANTEVFF. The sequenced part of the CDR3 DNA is TGTGCCAGCAGTCCAGCAGGCGCAAACACA.

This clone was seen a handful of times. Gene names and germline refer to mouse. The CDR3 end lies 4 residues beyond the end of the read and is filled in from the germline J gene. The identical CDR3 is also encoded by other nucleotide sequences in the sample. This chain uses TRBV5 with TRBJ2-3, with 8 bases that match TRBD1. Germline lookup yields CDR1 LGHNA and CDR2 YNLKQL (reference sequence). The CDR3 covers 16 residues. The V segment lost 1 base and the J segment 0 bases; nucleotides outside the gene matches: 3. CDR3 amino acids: CASSQGTGTSAETLYF. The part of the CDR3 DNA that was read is TGTGCCAGCAGCCAAGGGACAGGGACTAGTGCAGAA.

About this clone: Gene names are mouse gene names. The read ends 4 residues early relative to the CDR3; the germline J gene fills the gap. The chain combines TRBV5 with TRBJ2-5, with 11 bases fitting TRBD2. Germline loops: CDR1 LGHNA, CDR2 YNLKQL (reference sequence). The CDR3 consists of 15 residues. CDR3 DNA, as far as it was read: TGTGCCAGCAGCCAAGAGGGGGACTGGGGGGAC. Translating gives CASSQEGDWGD. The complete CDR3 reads CASSQEGDWGDTQYF.

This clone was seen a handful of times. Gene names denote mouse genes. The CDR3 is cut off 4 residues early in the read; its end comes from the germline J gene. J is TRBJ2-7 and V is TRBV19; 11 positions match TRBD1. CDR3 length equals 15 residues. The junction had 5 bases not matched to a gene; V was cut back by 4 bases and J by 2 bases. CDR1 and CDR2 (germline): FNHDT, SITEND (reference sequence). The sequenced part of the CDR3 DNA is TGTGCCAGCAGTCTCCGGACAGGGGGCGCCTAT. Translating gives CASSLRTGGAY. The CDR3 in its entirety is CASSLRTGGAYEQYF.

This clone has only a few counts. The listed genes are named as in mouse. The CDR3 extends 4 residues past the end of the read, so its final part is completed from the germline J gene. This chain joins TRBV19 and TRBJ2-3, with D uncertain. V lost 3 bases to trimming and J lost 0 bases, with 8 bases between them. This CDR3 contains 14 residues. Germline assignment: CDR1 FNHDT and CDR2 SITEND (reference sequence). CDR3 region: CASSTATSAETLYF. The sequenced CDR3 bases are TGTGCCAGCAGTACAGCAACTAGTGCAGAA.

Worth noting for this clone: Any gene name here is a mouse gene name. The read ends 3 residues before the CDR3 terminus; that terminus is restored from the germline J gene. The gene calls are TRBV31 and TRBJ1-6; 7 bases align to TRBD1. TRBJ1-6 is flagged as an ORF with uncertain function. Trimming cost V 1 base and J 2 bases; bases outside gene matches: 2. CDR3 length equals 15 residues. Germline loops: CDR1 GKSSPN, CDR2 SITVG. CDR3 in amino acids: CAWSQTGTYNSPLYF. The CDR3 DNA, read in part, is TGTGCCTGGAGTCAGACAGGGACCTATAATTCGCCC.